The 4 T cell receptor beta chains given below trace back to one sample, sequenced in a study of blood T cells in healthy people across ages. A second 7 to 11 cycle PCR used barcoded and J-beta primers. TCRdb redid the calling of the 5' RACE reads with MiXCR, one entry per CDR3 protein. The sample holds 1 million or so distinct CDR3 sequences, approximately 26% seen once. These data were also filed under a second study, of T cells of mothers and their children.

Sequenced sample: blood. The receptor set was obtained from a girl aged 2-15 years in good health.

V is TRBV2 and J is TRBJ1-6, with D uncertain. The CDR3 covers 14 residues. Germline lookup yields CDR1 SNHLY and CDR2 FYNNEI. The germline V and J ends were trimmed by 3 bases and 7 bases, with 10 bases remaining between them. The DNA of the CDR3 is TGTGCCAGCAGTGACGGGGAGTGGAATTCACCCCTCCACTTT. Encoded protein: CASSDGEWNSPLHF.

V and J are TRBV5-1 and TRBJ2-1; D may correspond to TRBD1 or TRBD2 (5 bases each). The DNA end is a closer match to TRBJ2-7, so the J assignment may be wrong. Germline CDR1 is SGHRS and CDR2 is YFSETQ. This CDR3 is built from 19 residues. CDR3 DNA sequence: TGCGCCAGCAGCTTGTGGGGGAGAGAGGGCGGGTCCCCGTCCTACGAGCAGTACTTC. Protein: CASSLWGREGGSPSYEQYF.

The chain uses TRBV2 and TRBJ2-5, with D possibly being TRBD2 (6 bases). Germline values: CDR1 SNHLY, CDR2 FYNNEI. The CDR3 spans 14 residues. V gave up 2 bases and J gave up 0 bases, with 7 bases separating them. The chain's CDR3 is CASSERDYQETQYF. In DNA, the CDR3 is TGTGCCAGCAGTGAAAGGGACTACCAAGAGACCCAGTACTTC.

The chain links TRBV28 to TRBJ1-5; no reliable D call. CDR3 length equals 12 residues. V shed 2 bases and J shed 7 bases, with 6 bases lying between them. Germline loops: CDR1 MDHEN, CDR2 SYDVKM. The CDR3 region is CASSLLTQPQHF. CDR3 bases: TGTGCCAGCAGTTTACTTACCCAGCCCCAGCATTTT.